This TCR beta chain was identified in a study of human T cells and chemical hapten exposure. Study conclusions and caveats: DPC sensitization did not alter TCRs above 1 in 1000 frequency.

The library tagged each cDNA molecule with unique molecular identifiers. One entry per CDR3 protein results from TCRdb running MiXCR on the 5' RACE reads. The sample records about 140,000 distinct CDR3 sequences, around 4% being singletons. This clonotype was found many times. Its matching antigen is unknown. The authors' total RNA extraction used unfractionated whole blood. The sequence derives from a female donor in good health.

DNA of the CDR3: TGTGCCAGCAGCCAAGAAGGCGGGGGGGCACCGAACACAGATACGCAGTATTTT. Its protein product is CASSQEGGGAPNTDTQYF. The gene calls are TRBV3-2 and TRBJ2-3; the DNA was not compared with TRBD2, the D call given in the table. TRBV3-2 is reported as a pseudogene. The CDR3 covers 18 residues.